This TCR beta chain is drawn from a study of a mutant IDH1 vaccine in newly diagnosed glioma. Study summary: Those enrolled had earlier been treated with radiotherapy, temozolomide, or both, mostly both.

From germline, CDR1 is MNHNY and CDR2 SVGAGI (reference sequence). The CDR3 spans 14 residues. V lost 5 bases to trimming and J lost 0 bases, with 8 bases between them. Indicated time point: baseline, week 1 (first vaccination visit). Noted treatment: pre-vaccination baseline after standard-of-care therapy. Sequencing used immunoSEQ multiplex PCR; TCRdb keeps in-frame clones, though not all of them. This sample has some 95,000 clones, with around 77% found just once. The sample in question was PBMCs, obtained from a glioma patient treated with radiotherapy, temozolomide or both. The rearrangement joins TRBV6-6 to TRBJ2-1, with D unresolved. The source is a man aged 40-50 years with glioma. The CDR3 DNA is TGTGCCAGCAGTAAACAAAGCTCCTACAATGAGCAGTTCTTC. This gives the protein CASSKQSSYNEQFF.